This TCR beta chain came from a study of cytomegalovirus exposure and HLA in healthy donors. The CDR3 spans 16 residues. Trimming removed 6 bases at V and 3 bases at J, with 18 bases between. The germline V gene has CDR1 MDHEN and CDR2 SYDVKM. 13 Jbeta primers and 60 Vbeta primers were used for the PCR. Assay used: immunoSEQ multiplex PCR; TCRdb lists only in-frame clones, some missing. This table holds about 150,000 clones, 60% to 85% found once. The V gene is TRBV28, the J gene TRBJ2-1; tentative D call: TRBD2 (6 bases). This sequence originates from a woman aged 40 to 50 in good health and CMV-seronegative. Sequencing was performed on PBMCs. The CDR3 nucleotides read TGTGCCAGCAGCAAGATCGGGGGAGAATACTACAATGAGCAGTTCTTC. Amino acids: CASSKIGGEYYNEQFF.